Below, 2 T cell receptor beta chains from the same sample are listed, as sequenced in a study of T cells expressing NK-cell markers. TCRdb re-called the 5' RACE reads, yielding one record per CDR3 amino acid sequence without DNA. The sample totals approximately 550,000 distinct CDR3 sequences; its top ten clones hold around 4%. The specimen sequenced was blood T cells: a sorted CD56 or NKG2C T cell subset, CD4+ or CD8+ T cells, or bulk PBMC T cells (not recorded which). These receptors all stem from a man aged 18 to 30 in good health.

V gene TRBV27 combines with J gene TRBJ2-3; TCRdb's assignment of TRBD1 cannot be checked, as there is no DNA. Germline V CDR1 and CDR2: MNHEY, SMNVEV (reference sequence). This CDR3 has 16 amino acids. The CDR3 sequence is CASRIYDRHNTDTQYF.

The chain joins TRBV18 to TRBJ2-5; TCRdb's D gene call, TRBD1, goes unchecked for lack of DNA. CDR3 size: 14 residues. Germline V CDR1 and CDR2: KGHSH, LQKENI. CDR3 protein: CASSRGGVRETQYF.